This T cell receptor beta chain was retrieved from a study of T cells in Graves' hyperthyroidism and ophthalmopathy. Study at large: Peripheral blood was taken when the disease was first diagnosed, before any treatment began.

This clonotype has a handful of counts. The antigen is undetermined. Study observations and caveats: Most thyroid clonotypes expanded above 0.001 appeared in blood too.

TCR beta CDR3 regions were amplified from RNA transcripts. An initial round of RT-PCR targeting the TCR CDR3 relied on the HTBI primer set. One entry per CDR3 protein results from TCRdb running MiXCR on the multiplex PCR reads. Altogether more than 550,000 distinct CDR3 sequences are present, 15% to 20% being singletons, with the ten largest covering 16%. Germline CDR1 LNHDA, CDR2 SQIVND (reference sequence). The V end lost 6 bases, the J end lost 7 bases, and 25 bases lay between the germline ends. This CDR3 has 17 residues. The V gene is TRBV19, the J gene TRBJ2-1, with no clear D. This clonotype originated in a woman in her fifties or sixties with Graves' hyperthyroidism that later progressed to Graves' ophthalmopathy. Sequenced sample: blood. Here the CDR3 reads CASRQASGTDALNEQFF. The CDR3 DNA is TGTGCCAGTAGACAAGCCTCCGGCACGGACGCACTGAATGAGCAGTTCTTC. The entire variable domain, with the rest obtained from reference TRBV19 and TRBJ2-1, is as follows: DGGITQSPKYLFRKEGQNVTLSCEQNLNHDAMYWYRQDPGQGLRLIYYSQIVNDFQKGDIAEGYSVSREKKESFPLTVTSAQKNPTAFYLCASRQASGTDALNEQFFGPGTRLTVL.